The 24 T cell receptor beta chains given below trace back to one sample, sequenced in a study of T cells in Graves' hyperthyroidism and ophthalmopathy. There were TCR beta CDR3 regions amplified from RNA transcripts. Using the HTBI primer set, a first-round RT-PCR was run on the TCR CDR3. Using its own MiXCR run on the multiplex PCR reads, TCRdb lists one record per CDR3 protein. The data contain fewer than 650,000 distinct CDR3 sequences, about 14% of them singletons. Sequenced material: blood. These receptors were obtained from a woman aged 40-49 years with Graves' ophthalmopathy.

This clonotype was counted ten times or more. The V gene is TRBV11-2, the J gene TRBJ2-6; weak D call: TRBD1 (6 bases). Trimming cost V 1 base and J 4 bases, with 11 bases left between them. CDR3 length: 16 residues. Per germline, CDR1 SGHAT and CDR2 FQNNGV. This chain's CDR3 is CASSLGPGAGANVLTF. The CDR3 DNA sequence: TGTGCCAGCAGCTTAGGTCCAGGGGCCGGGGCCAACGTCCTGACTTTC.

This clonotype occurred many times. V is TRBV2 and J is TRBJ1-1; a weak D match, TRBD1 (5 bases). CDR1 and CDR2 (germline): SNHLY, FYNNEI. CDR3 length equals 14 residues. V lost 6 bases and J 4 bases, leaving 15 bases between the germline ends. This CDR3 reads CASSIGVSGTEAFF. DNA of the CDR3: TGTGCCAGCAGCATAGGGGTTTCTGGCACTGAAGCTTTCTTT.

This clonotype was recorded at least ten times. The chain joins TRBV29-1 to TRBJ1-1, with TRBD1 as a possible D gene (5 bases). V lost 7 bases to trimming and J lost 0 bases, with 15 bases between them. Germline CDR1 reads SQVTM; CDR2 reads ANQGSEA. The CDR3 loop spans 14 amino acids. In DNA form, the CDR3 reads TGCAGCGGGGACCTGGGTACCATGAACACTGAAGCTTTCTTT. Protein sequence: CSGDLGTMNTEAFF. Filled out from reference TRBV29-1 and TRBJ1-1, the complete variable domain reads SAVISQKPSRDICQRGTSLTIQCQVDSQVTMMFWYRQQPGQSLTLIATANQGSEATYESGFVIDKFPISRPNLTFSTLTVSNMSPEDSSIYLCSGDLGTMNTEAFFGQGTRLTVV.

This clonotype showed up many times. V is TRBV12-3 or TRBV12-4 and J is TRBJ2-7; 8 bases fit TRBD1. Trimming at V came to 6 bases and at J to 1 base, leaving 14 bases not matched to a gene. The CDR3 covers 17 residues. The CDR3 sequence is CASSHSTGVTNSYEQYF. Written as DNA, the CDR3 is TGTGCCAGCAGCCATTCGACAGGGGTCACGAATTCCTACGAGCAGTACTTC.

The chain carries TRBV5-1 and TRBJ2-2, with D perhaps matching TRBD2 (6 bases). CDR3 size: 15 residues. Between the trimmed V and J ends, which lost 3 bases and 4 bases, there was a span of 13 bases. Germline V CDR1 and CDR2: SGHRS, YFSETQ. CDR3 protein: CASSSLAAGTGELFF. DNA of the CDR3: TGCGCCAGCAGCTCGTTAGCGGCGGGCACCGGGGAGCTGTTTTTT.

The V gene is TRBV7-6, the J gene TRBJ2-2; TRBD2 agrees at 11 bases. CDR1 and CDR2 (germline): SGHVS, FNYEAQ. The CDR3 runs 17 residues. V was clipped by 6 bases and J by 6 bases; unmatched bases: 12. CDR3 sequence reads: CASRFTSGSGTAGELFF. In DNA form, the CDR3 reads TGTGCCAGCAGGTTCACTAGCGGGAGTGGGACCGCCGGGGAGCTGTTTTTT.

This clonotype showed up just a few times. The chain is built from TRBV19 and TRBJ2-5; D call uncertain. Trimming pared 6 bases from V and 7 bases from J, leaving 9 bases between. The CDR3 runs to 11 residues. Germline lookup yields CDR1 LNHDA and CDR2 SQIVND (reference sequence). The CDR3 region is CASSTSGTQYF. Written as DNA, the CDR3 is TGTGCCAGTAGCACCTCGGGGACCCAGTACTTC. Full variable domain (outside the CDR3, taken from reference TRBV19 and TRBJ2-5): DGGITQSPKYLFRKEGQNVTLSCEQNLNHDAMYWYRQDPGQGLRLIYYSQIVNDFQKGDIAEGYSVSREKKESFPLTVTSAQKNPTAFYLCASSTSGTQYFGPGTRLLVL.

This clonotype was recorded many times. The gene calls are TRBV13 and TRBJ2-2; D tentatively fits TRBD1 or TRBD2 (5 bases each). V was clipped by 4 bases and J by 1 base, with 19 bases between them. CDR1 and CDR2 from the germline V gene are PRHDT and FYEKMQ (reference sequence). CDR3 length equals 18 residues. For the CDR3, the DNA is TGTGCCAGCAGCTCCTCCTACCCCGGGACGGGGAACACCGGGGAGCTGTTTTTT. This encodes CASSSSYPGTGNTGELFF.

The sample holds many counts of this clonotype. The rearrangement links TRBV12-3 or TRBV12-4 to TRBJ2-2; D gene unclear. This CDR3 is built from 12 residues. Deletions cut 7 bases from V and 6 bases from J, with 9 bases between. The chain's CDR3 is CASTLVPGELFF. The CDR3 DNA sequence: TGTGCCAGCACTCTAGTTCCCGGGGAGCTGTTTTTT.

The chain recombines TRBV5-5 with TRBJ2-7; 7 bases are shared with TRBD1. Losses at the gene ends were 1 base for V and 2 bases for J; bases not matched to a gene: 3. Germline values: CDR1 SGHKS, CDR2 YYEKEE (reference sequence). This CDR3 spans 14 amino acids. CDR3 nucleotide sequence: TGTGCCAGCAGCTTGTATGACAGGGCCTACGAGCAGTACTTC. This translates into CASSLYDRAYEQYF. The whole variable domain, remainder taken from reference TRBV5-5 and TRBJ2-7, is DAGVTQSPTHLIKTRGQQVTLRCSPISGHKSVSWYQQVLGQGPQFIFQYYEKEERGRGNFPDRFSARQFPNYSSELNVNALLLGDSALYLCASSLYDRAYEQYFGPGTRLTVT.

At least ten counts were recorded for this clonotype. The V call is TRBV28, the J call TRBJ2-5, with 9 nucleotides matching TRBD1. The CDR3 covers 16 residues. V shed 6 bases, J shed 7 bases, and the junction held 15 bases outside the gene matches. Germline CDR1 MDHEN, CDR2 SYDVKM. CDR3 in amino acids: CASSSTGGRRGGTQYF. In DNA, the CDR3 is TGTGCCAGCAGCAGCACAGGGGGCAGACGAGGCGGGACCCAGTACTTC.

This clonotype occurred many times. V is TRBV20-1 and J is TRBJ1-2, with D maybe TRBD1 (5 bases). The CDR3 is 14 residues long. V was pared by 0 bases and J by 3 bases, with 11 bases between. CDR1 and CDR2 from the germline V gene are DFQATT and SNEGSKA (reference sequence). DNA for the CDR3: TGCAGTGCTAGAGATCAACAGGCCGACTATGGCTACACCTTC. Protein sequence: CSARDQQADYGYTF.

This clonotype was counted between two and nine times. The CDR3 spells CASSSAGTGGAGANVLTF. As DNA, the CDR3 is TGTGCCAGCAGCTCGGCAGGGACAGGGGGCGCCGGGGCCAACGTCCTGACTTTC. The chain has TRBV9 and TRBJ2-6; 12 bases line up with TRBD1. CDR3 size: 18 residues. J lost 4 bases, V lost 4 bases, and 9 bases had no gene match. Looked up from germline, CDR1 is SGDLS and CDR2 is YYNGEE.

This clonotype was counted many times. The rearrangement links TRBV7-2 to TRBJ2-7, with 8 bases aligning to TRBD1. V lost 0 bases to trimming and J lost 6 bases; unmatched junction nucleotides: 7. The germline CDR1 and CDR2 sequences are SGHTA and FQGNSA. The CDR3 extends over 15 amino acids. The CDR3 protein is CASSLAGQGSIEQYF. CDR3 bases: TGTGCCAGCAGCTTAGCCGGACAGGGATCGATCGAGCAGTACTTC.

This clonotype was detected ten times or more. The chain recombines TRBV15 with TRBJ1-3; D unresolved. The CDR3 has 18 residues. Germline V lookup: CDR1 LNHNV, CDR2 YYDKDF (reference sequence). V was clipped by 0 bases and J by 0 bases, with 15 bases between them. CDR3 bases: TGTGCCACCAGCAGAGATCTCCGTGGGGAGAGCTCTGGAAACACCATATATTTT. Residues: CATSRDLRGESSGNTIYF.

This rearrangement joins TRBV20-1 to TRBJ2-7; a weak D match, TRBD1 (7 bases). This CDR3 contains 14 residues. Germline CDR1 DFQATT, CDR2 SNEGSKA (reference sequence). V was trimmed by 2 bases and J by 3 bases, leaving 14 bases between them. The CDR3 nucleotides are TGCAGTGCTAGATCCAGGGGGACTTACTACGAGCAGTACTTC. Encoded protein: CSARSRGTYYEQYF.

There are many counts of this clonotype. CDR3 region: CSATRQWDQPQHF. The CDR3 DNA reads as TGCAGTGCTACAAGGCAGTGGGATCAGCCCCAGCATTTT. The chain couples TRBV20-1 to TRBJ1-5; D unresolved. The CDR3 covers 13 residues. V was trimmed by 4 bases and J by 5 bases, leaving 12 bases between them. Per germline, CDR1 DFQATT and CDR2 SNEGSKA (reference sequence).

This clonotype was recorded many times. The rearrangement uses TRBV30 and TRBJ2-7; D unclear. CDR3 length equals 13 residues. With 0 bases removed from V and 0 bases from J, the gap between germline ends came to 6 bases. Germline lookup yields CDR1 GTSNPN and CDR2 SVGIG (reference sequence). CDR3 bases: TGTGCCTGGAGTGTACCGAGCTCCTACGAGCAGTACTTC. Protein product: CAWSVPSSYEQYF.

In its sample, this clonotype was seen many times. This rearrangement joins TRBV27 to TRBJ2-7, with D unresolved. The ends were cut back, 5 bases at V and 1 base at J, with 12 bases in the middle. Germline V lookup: CDR1 MNHEY, CDR2 SMNVEV (reference sequence). This CDR3 is 14 amino acids long. The CDR3 coding sequence is TGTGCCAGCAGTCTTGGTCGCCCTTCCTACGAGCAGTACTTC. Encoded protein: CASSLGRPSYEQYF.

This clonotype was recorded many times. This chain uses TRBV19 with TRBJ2-5, with 12 bases identical to TRBD2. J gave up 2 bases and V 4 bases, and 5 bases lay outside the gene matches. This CDR3 contains 16 residues. The germline V gene encodes CDR1 LNHDA and CDR2 SQIVND (reference sequence). The CDR3 loop reads CASSTRLAGVQETQYF. In DNA, the CDR3 is TGTGCCAGTAGTACGCGACTAGCGGGAGTACAAGAGACCCAGTACTTC.

V and J are TRBV20-1 and TRBJ2-7; weak D call: TRBD2 (7 bases). Germline values: CDR1 DFQATT, CDR2 SNEGSKA (reference sequence). V shed 5 bases and J shed 3 bases, with 14 bases lying between them. The CDR3 contains 13 residues. For the CDR3, the DNA is TGCAGTGCTTTGGGGGCTAGCGGCTACGAGCAGTACTTC. Translating it yields CSALGASGYEQYF.

This clonotype appeared a few times. This chain links TRBV28 with TRBJ2-7, with D hard to call. V was shortened by 6 bases and J by 2 bases, with 17 bases between the two germline ends. The CDR3 contains 15 residues. Germline loops: CDR1 MDHEN, CDR2 SYDVKM. The CDR3 sequence is CASRSTTRAPYEQYF. For the CDR3, the DNA is TGTGCCAGCAGGTCGACGACCCGAGCCCCCTACGAGCAGTACTTC.

The chain carries TRBV6-5 and TRBJ2-5; TRBD2 matches 9 bases. The CDR3 extends over 17 amino acids. With V trimmed by 2 bases and J by 2 bases, 9 bases remained unmatched. Germline assignment: CDR1 MNHEY and CDR2 SVGAGI. This CDR3 reads CASSYGREGSLQETQYF. The CDR3 DNA is TGTGCCAGCAGTTACGGGCGGGAGGGCTCCCTACAAGAGACCCAGTACTTC.

This clonotype was observed once. CDR3 in amino acids: CASSPGQVSSYEQYF. CDR3 nucleotides: TGTGCCAGCAGCCCAGGACAGGTATCTTCCTACGAGCAGTACTTC. The V gene is TRBV7-3, the J gene TRBJ2-7, with 7 nucleotides matching TRBD1. CDR1 is SGHTA, CDR2 FQGTGA, per germline. This CDR3 is built from 15 residues. J was trimmed by 1 base and V by 5 bases; bases with no gene match: 8.